The present T cell receptor (beta chain) was sequenced within a study of identical twins. This clonotype came up a few times. Trimming left V 5 bases short and J 5 bases short, with 13 bases between. From germline, CDR1 is SGHRS and CDR2 YFSETQ. The CDR3 totals 13 residues. TCRdb reanalysed the 5' RACE reads using MiXCR and keeps one entry per CDR3 protein. The data contain roughly 720,000 distinct CDR3 sequences, about 18% of them singletons. These same data were also listed under a study on T cells expressing NK-cell markers. From that paper: Seven donors tested HCMV-seropositive and one tested seronegative among the eight sequenced. NKG2C+ dominant clonotypes from 5 to 7 donors made up about 1.0-7.5% of CD8+ T cells. Among four donors, these clonotypes also ranked first in the CD3+CD56-NKG2C+ fraction.

The source material was PBMCs. The rearrangement links TRBV5-1 to TRBJ2-5, with a tentative D call TRBD2 (6 bases). The receptor comes from a woman aged 18 to 35 in good health. The chain's CDR3 is CASSGGVEETQYF. In nucleotides, the CDR3 is TGCGCCAGCAGTGGAGGGGTTGAGGAGACCCAGTACTTC. The whole variable domain, remainder taken from reference TRBV5-1 and TRBJ2-5, is KAGVTQTPRYLIKTRGQQVTLSCSPISGHRSVSWYQQTPGQGLQFLFEYFSETQRNKGNFPGRFSGRQFSNSRSEMNVSTLELGDSALYLCASSGGVEETQYFGPGTRLLVL.